This T cell receptor (beta chain) was identified during a study of shared clonotypes between healthy human individuals. Study findings and constraints: Richness estimates generally favored naive over memory subsets.

Clones were read by immunoSEQ multiplex PCR, and TCRdb kept only the in-frame ones, dropping some. This sample carries 2 million to 3 million clones, roughly 93% of them seen once, and the ten largest clones take approximately 0.37%. This clone was picked up one time. Antigen: not known. The CDR3 runs to 14 residues. Trimming shortened V by 3 bases and J by 11 bases, and 17 bases separated the two germline ends. Germline V CDR1 and CDR2: MDHEN, SYDVKM. This TCR was sampled from a man between 18 and 35 years old in good health. Some clones in this sample may be carry-over from other donors' samples. The genes are TRBV28 and TRBJ2-1; maybe TRBD2 (6 bases). The specimen sequenced was naive CD4+ T cells from PBMCs. Subset indicated: CD45RA+ positively selected. The CDR3 loop reads CASSFIYGTPKQFF. In nucleotides, the CDR3 is TGTGCCAGCAGTTTTATCTACGGGACTCCAAAGCAGTTCTTC.